This T cell receptor beta chain derives from a study of OX40 agonist ivuxolimab in advanced cancers. Trimming removed 5 bases from V and 8 bases from J; junction bases left unmatched: 5. Germline loops: CDR1 MNHEY, CDR2 SVGAGI. CDR3 length equals 12 residues. Study-wide points: By week 6 at 0.1 to 3.0 mg/kg, blood CD4+ and CD8+ T cells had expanded clonally.

With regard to this clone: Antigen unknown.

The method was immunoSEQ multiplex PCR; TCRdb's version includes in-frame clones alone and lacks a portion of them. The sample includes about 83,000 clones, about 90% of them seen just once. The specimen was CD4+ or CD8+ T cells sorted from blood, collected in a trial of the OX40 agonist ivuxolimab. The clonotype originates from an adult with an advanced solid tumor such as melanoma, head and neck, liver or kidney cancer. This chain connects TRBV6-5 to TRBJ1-1; 7 bases are shared with TRBD1. CDR3 DNA: TGTGCCAGCAGTACCGACAGGGCAGAAGCTTTCTTT. As protein: CASSTDRAEAFF.